This T cell receptor beta chain was documented in a study of control samples from healthy donors and cancer patients. The table came from immunoSEQ multiplex PCR; TCRdb's copy has only in-frame clones and leaves some out. The data show 120,000 or so clones, roughly 90% seen once. This TCR was sampled from a man aged 50 to 59 in good health. Sequenced material: blood.

CDR3 sequence reads: CASSLRQGFGYTF. CDR3 bases: TGTGCCAGCAGTCTGCGGCAGGGTTTCGGCTACACCTTC. The J gene is TRBJ1-2, the V gene TRBV6-5; D may be TRBD1 (5 bases). The CDR3 sequence is 13 residues long. Germline assignment: CDR1 MNHEY and CDR2 SVGAGI. V lost 5 bases and J lost 8, with 15 bases in between.